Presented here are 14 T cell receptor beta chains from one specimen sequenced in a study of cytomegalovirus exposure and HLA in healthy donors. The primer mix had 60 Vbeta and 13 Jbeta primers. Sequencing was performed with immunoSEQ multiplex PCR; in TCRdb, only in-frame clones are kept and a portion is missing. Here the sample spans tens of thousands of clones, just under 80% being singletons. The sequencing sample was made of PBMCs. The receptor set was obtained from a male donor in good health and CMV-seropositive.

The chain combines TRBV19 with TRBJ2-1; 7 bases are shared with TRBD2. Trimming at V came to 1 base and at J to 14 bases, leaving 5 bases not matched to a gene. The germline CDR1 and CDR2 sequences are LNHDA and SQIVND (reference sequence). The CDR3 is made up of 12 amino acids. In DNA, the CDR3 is TGTGCCAGTAGTATAGCGAGCGGGGAGGAGTTCTTC. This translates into CASSIASGEEFF.

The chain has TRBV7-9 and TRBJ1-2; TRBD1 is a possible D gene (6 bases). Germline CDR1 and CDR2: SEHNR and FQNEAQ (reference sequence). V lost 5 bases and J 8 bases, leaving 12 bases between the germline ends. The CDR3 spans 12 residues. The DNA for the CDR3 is TGTGCCAGCAGCCCCCGGGACAACGGCTACACCTTC. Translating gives CASSPRDNGYTF.

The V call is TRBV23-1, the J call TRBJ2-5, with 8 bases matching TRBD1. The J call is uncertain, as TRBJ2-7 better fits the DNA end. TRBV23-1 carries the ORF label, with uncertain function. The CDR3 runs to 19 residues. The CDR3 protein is CASSQFGQGAIPGTYEQYF. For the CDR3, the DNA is TGCGCCAGCAGTCAATTCGGGCAGGGGGCTATCCCCGGAACCTACGAGCAGTACTTC.

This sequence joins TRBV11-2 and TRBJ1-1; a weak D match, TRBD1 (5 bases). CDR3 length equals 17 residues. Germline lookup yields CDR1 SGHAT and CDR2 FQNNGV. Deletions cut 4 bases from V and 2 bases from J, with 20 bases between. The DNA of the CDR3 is TGTGCCAGCAGCTACCATATGGGCCTGACAGACAACACTGAAGCTTTCTTT. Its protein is CASSYHMGLTDNTEAFF.

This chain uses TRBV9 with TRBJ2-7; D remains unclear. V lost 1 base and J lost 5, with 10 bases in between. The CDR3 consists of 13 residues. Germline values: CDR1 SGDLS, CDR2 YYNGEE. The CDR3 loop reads CASSVSLVDEQYF. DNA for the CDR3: TGTGCCAGCAGCGTATCATTGGTAGACGAGCAGTACTTC.

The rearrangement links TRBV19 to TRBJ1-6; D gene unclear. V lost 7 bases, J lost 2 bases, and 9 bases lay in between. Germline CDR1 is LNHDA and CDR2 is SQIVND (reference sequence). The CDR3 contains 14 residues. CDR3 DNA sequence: TGTGCCAGTACCATCGCAGCCTATAATTCACCCCTCCACTTT. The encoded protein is CASTIAAYNSPLHF.

The CDR3 DNA reads as TGTGCCAGCAGGCGACAGGTTAGCAATCAGCCCCAGCATTTT. The encoded protein is CASRRQVSNQPQHF. This chain connects TRBV27 to TRBJ1-5; D might be TRBD1 (6 bases). The CDR3 consists of 14 residues. V lost 6 bases and J lost 0, with 9 bases in between. The germline CDR1 and CDR2 sequences are MNHEY and SMNVEV (reference sequence).

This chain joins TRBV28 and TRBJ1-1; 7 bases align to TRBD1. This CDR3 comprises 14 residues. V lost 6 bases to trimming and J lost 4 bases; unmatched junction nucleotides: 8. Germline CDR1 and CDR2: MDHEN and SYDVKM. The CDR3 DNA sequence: TGTGCCAGCAGCCGGAGGGGGCAAGCCACTGAAGCTTTCTTT. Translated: CASSRRGQATEAFF.

The CDR3 loop is CASRGLAGIHEQYF. CDR3 nucleotides: TGTGCCAGCAGGGGACTAGCGGGGATACACGAGCAGTACTTC. The chain has TRBV6-6 and TRBJ2-5; the match to TRBD2 covers 13 bases. The J call could be wrong; TRBJ2-7 is a better fit for the DNA end. The CDR3 has 14 amino acids. The germline V gene encodes CDR1 MNHNY and CDR2 SVGAGI (reference sequence).

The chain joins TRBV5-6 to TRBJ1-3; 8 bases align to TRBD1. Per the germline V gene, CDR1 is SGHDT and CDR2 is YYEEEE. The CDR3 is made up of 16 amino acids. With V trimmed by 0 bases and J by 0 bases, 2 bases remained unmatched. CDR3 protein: CASSLDRGSSGNTIYF. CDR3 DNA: TGTGCCAGCAGCTTGGACAGGGGGAGCTCTGGAAACACCATATATTTT.

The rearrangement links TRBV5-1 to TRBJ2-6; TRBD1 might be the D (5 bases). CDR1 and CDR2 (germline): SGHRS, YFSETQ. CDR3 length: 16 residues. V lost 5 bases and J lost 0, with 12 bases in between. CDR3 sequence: CASSRQSNSGANVLTF. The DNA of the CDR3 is TGCGCCAGCAGTCGACAGAGTAACTCTGGGGCCAACGTCCTGACTTTC. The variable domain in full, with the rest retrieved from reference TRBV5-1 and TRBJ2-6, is KAGVTQTPRYLIKTRGQQVTLSCSPISGHRSVSWYQQTPGQGLQFLFEYFSETQRNKGNFPGRFSGRQFSNSRSEMNVSTLELGDSALYLCASSRQSNSGANVLTFGAGSRLTVL.

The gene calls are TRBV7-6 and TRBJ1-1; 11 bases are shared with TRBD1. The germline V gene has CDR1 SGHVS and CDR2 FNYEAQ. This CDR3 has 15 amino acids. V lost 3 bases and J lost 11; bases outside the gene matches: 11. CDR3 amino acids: CASSFDSGQGASAFF. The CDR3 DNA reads TGTGCCAGCAGCTTCGACTCAGGACAGGGGGCATCGGCTTTCTTT.

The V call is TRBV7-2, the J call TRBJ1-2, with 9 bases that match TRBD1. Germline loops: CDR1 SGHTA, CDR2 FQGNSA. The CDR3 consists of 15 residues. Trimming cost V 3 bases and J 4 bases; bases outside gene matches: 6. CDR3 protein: CASSFTPGQGYGYTF. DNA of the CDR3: TGTGCCAGCAGCTTTACACCGGGACAGGGCTATGGCTACACCTTC.

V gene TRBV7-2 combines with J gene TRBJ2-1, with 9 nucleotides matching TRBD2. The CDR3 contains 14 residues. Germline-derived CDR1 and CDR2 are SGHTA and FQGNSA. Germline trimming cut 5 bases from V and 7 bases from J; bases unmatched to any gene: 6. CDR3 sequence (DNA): TGTGCCAGCAGCCCCGGCGGGGGGGAGAATGAGCAGTTCTTC. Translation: CASSPGGGENEQFF.